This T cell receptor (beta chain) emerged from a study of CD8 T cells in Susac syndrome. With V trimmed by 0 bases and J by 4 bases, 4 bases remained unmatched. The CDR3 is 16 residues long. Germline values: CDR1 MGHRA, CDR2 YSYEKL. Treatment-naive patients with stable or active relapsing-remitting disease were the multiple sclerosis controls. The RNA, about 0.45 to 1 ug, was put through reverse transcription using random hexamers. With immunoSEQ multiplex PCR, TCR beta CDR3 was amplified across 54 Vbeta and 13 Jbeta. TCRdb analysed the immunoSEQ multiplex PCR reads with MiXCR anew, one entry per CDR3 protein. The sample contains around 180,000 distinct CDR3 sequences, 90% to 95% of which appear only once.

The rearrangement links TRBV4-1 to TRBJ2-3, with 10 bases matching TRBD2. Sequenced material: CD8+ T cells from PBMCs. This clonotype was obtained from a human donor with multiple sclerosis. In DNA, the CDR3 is TGCGCCAGCAGCCAAGAAGGCCTAGCGGGAGCAGATACGCAGTATTTT. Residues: CASSQEGLAGADTQYF.